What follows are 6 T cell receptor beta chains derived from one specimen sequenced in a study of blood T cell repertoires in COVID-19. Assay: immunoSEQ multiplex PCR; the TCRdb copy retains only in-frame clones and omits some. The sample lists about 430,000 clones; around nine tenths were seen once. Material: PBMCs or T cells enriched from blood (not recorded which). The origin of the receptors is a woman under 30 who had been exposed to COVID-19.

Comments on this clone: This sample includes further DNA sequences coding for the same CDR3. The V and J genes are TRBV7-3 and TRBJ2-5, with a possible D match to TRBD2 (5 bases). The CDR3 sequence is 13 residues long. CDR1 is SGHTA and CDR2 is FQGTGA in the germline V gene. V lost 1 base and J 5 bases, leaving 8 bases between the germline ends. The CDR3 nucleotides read TGTGCCAGCAGCTTAAACCGAGGGGAGACCCAGTACTTC. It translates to CASSLNRGETQYF.

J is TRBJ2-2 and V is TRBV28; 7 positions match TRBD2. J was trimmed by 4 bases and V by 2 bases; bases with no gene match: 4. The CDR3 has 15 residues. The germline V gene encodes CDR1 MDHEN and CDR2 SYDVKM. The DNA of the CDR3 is TGTGCCAGCAGTTTAGGCGGGAGTAGCACCGGGGAGCTGTTTTTT. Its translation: CASSLGGSSTGELFF. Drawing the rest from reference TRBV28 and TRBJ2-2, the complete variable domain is DVKVTQSSRYLVKRTGEKVFLECVQDMDHENMFWYRQDPGLGLRLIYFSYDVKMKEKGDIPEGYSVSREKKERFSLILESASTNQTSMYLCASSLGGSSTGELFFGEGSRLTVL.

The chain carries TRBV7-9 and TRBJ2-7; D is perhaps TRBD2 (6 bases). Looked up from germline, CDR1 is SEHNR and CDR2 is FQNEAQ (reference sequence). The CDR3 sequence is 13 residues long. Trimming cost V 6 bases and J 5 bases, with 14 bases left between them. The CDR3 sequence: CASRHGEVDEQYF. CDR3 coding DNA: TGTGCCAGCAGGCACGGGGAGGTGGACGAGCAGTACTTC. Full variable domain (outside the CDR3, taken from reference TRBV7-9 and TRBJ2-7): DTGVSQNPRHKITKRGQNVTFRCDPISEHNRLYWYRQTLGQGPEFLTYFQNEAQLEKSRLLSDRFSAERPKGSFSTLEIQRTEQGDSAMYLCASRHGEVDEQYFGPGTRLTVT.

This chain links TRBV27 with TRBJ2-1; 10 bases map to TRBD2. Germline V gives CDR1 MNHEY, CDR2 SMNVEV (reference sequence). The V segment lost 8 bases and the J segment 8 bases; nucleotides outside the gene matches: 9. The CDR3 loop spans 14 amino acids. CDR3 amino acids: CASAPSGSYHEQFF. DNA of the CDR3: TGTGCCAGCGCCCCTAGCGGGAGTTACCATGAGCAGTTCTTC.

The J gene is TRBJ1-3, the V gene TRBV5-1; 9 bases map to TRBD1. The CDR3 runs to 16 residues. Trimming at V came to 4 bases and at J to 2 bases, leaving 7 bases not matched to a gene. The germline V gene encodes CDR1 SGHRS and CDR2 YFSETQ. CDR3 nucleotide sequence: TGCGCCAGCAGCCCTACAGGGGGCATGACTGGAAACACCATATATTTT. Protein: CASSPTGGMTGNTIYF.

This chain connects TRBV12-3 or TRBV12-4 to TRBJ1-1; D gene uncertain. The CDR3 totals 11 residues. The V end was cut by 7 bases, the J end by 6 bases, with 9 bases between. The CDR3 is CASTRLAEAFF. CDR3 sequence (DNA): TGTGCCAGCACGAGGCTGGCTGAAGCTTTCTTT.